The source of this T cell receptor (beta chain) is a study of blood T cell repertoires in COVID-19. Study background: COVID-19 samples from acute and convalescent phases originated in the United States, Italy and Spain.

Data came from immunoSEQ multiplex PCR; TCRdb stores just in-frame clones and leaves some out. The sample contains 150,000 to 200,000 clones, about four fifths of which appear only once. This CDR3 has 14 residues. V lost 1 base and J 9 bases, leaving 13 bases between the germline ends. The germline V gene encodes CDR1 LGHNA and CDR2 YSLEER. This TCR was sampled from a woman in her 70s with acute or convalescent COVID-19. The sequencing sample was made of peripheral blood. The rearrangement joins TRBV4-3 to TRBJ2-1, with D tentatively TRBD2 (6 bases). The CDR3 coding sequence is TGCGCCAGCAGCCAAGTGGGGGGACGGACTGAGCAGTTCTTC. It encodes CASSQVGGRTEQFF.